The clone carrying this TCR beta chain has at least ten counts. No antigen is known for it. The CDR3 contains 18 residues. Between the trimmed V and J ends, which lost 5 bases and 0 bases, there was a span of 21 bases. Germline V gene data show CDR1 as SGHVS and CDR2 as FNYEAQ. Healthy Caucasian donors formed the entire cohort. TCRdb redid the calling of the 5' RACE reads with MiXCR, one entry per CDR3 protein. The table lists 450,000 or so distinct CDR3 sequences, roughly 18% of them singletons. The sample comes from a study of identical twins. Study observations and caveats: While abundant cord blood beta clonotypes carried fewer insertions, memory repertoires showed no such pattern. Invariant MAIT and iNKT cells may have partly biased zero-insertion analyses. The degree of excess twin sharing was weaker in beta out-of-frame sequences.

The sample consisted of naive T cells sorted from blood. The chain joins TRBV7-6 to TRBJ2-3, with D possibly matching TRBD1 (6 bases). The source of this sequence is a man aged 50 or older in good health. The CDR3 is CASSLTPGQTKSTDTQYF. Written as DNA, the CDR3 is TGTGCCAGCAGCCTGACCCCGGGACAAACAAAGAGCACAGATACGCAGTATTTT.